This record concerns one T cell receptor beta chain sequence. Trimming cost V 5 bases and J 7 bases, with 17 bases left between them. The germline CDR1 and CDR2 sequences are SEHNR and FQNEAQ (reference sequence). The CDR3 has 15 residues. MiXCR, applied by TCRdb to the 5' RACE reads, yields one record per CDR3 protein. The sample lists 600,000 to 700,000 distinct CDR3 sequences, 21% occurring once. The data were taken from a study of identical twins. The data also belong to a second study, concerning T cells expressing NK-cell markers.

The TCR comes from a woman younger than 35 in good health. The sample consisted of PBMCs. The chain employs TRBV7-9 and TRBJ2-2; TRBD2 is a possible D gene (5 bases). CDR3 bases: TGTGCCAGCAGCCGGTCCGGACCGAGGGTCGGGGAGCTGTTTTTT. This codes for CASSRSGPRVGELFF.